This T cell receptor beta chain came from a study of identical twins. Study-wide results and limits: Where beta out-of-frame sequences were concerned, excess twin sharing was weaker.

CDR3 size: 15 residues. Germline assignment: CDR1 SGHRS and CDR2 YFSETQ. Trimming cost V 5 bases and J 7 bases, with 19 bases left between them. TCRdb reprocessed the 5' RACE reads via MiXCR and lists one record per CDR3 protein. This sample has about 890,000 distinct CDR3 sequences, with roughly an eighth found just once. This clonotype was seen a handful of times. Its antigen is as yet unknown. The sample was also reused in another study, on yellow fever vaccine responses in identical twins.

The sequence was obtained from a woman aged 18-35 years in good health. The specimen sequenced was PBMCs. The V gene is TRBV5-1, the J gene TRBJ2-1; a possible D gene is TRBD1 (5 bases). CDR3 sequence: CASSPSTTVLNEQFF. The CDR3 DNA is TGCGCCAGCAGTCCCTCCACGACAGTTCTGAATGAGCAGTTCTTC.